This T cell receptor (beta chain) was captured in a study of neoadjuvant nivolumab and ipilimumab in lung cancer. Study findings and constraints: Only a small number of samples underwent TCR sequencing.

Assay: immunoSEQ multiplex PCR; the TCRdb copy retains only in-frame clones and omits some. Of tens of thousands of clones listed, around 80% are singletons. The CDR3 is made up of 14 amino acids. Germline V CDR1 and CDR2: MNHNS, SASEGT. Trimming removed 3 bases from V and 4 bases from J, with 9 bases in between. On this clone: The antigen remains undetermined.

The receptor comes from an adult with non-small cell lung cancer. The rearrangement uses TRBV6-1 and TRBJ1-4; D unresolved. The sequencing used peripheral blood, collected before neoadjuvant nivolumab, alone or with ipilimumab. Written as DNA, the CDR3 is TGTGCCAGCAGTGAGCGAACTCTTAATGAAAAACTGTTTTTT. Its protein product is CASSERTLNEKLFF.